Below, 18 T cell receptor beta chains from the same sample are listed, as sequenced in a study of identifying expanded T cells in peripheral blood. Sequencing used immunoSEQ multiplex PCR; TCRdb keeps in-frame clones, though not all of them. The profile shows 100,000 to 150,000 clones, approximately 88% of them singletons. The sample taken for sequencing was blood. The source is a person aged 18 to 69 in good health.

The CDR3 DNA reads TGTGCCAGCAGCTTGGTCTCGGGACAGGGCTCCTACGAGCAGTACTTC. Translated: CASSLVSGQGSYEQYF. The chain links TRBV5-6 to TRBJ2-7; 9 bases align to TRBD1. This CDR3 has 16 amino acids. Germline CDR1 is SGHDT and CDR2 is YYEEEE. J lost 0 bases, V lost 0 bases, and 4 bases had no gene match.

J is TRBJ2-1 and V is TRBV4-3, with a weak D call TRBD2 (6 bases). Germline V gene data show CDR1 as LGHNA and CDR2 as YSLEER. Trimming stripped 0 bases from V and 4 bases from J, with 16 bases between. The CDR3 runs 17 residues. The CDR3 DNA is TGCGCCAGCAGCCAAGATCTAGCTGGGGGGACGTACAATGAGCAGTTCTTC. This codes for CASSQDLAGGTYNEQFF.

This chain links TRBV5-4 with TRBJ1-1; 7 bases align to TRBD1. The CDR3 runs 15 residues. The trim removed 1 base at V and 1 base at J, leaving 4 bases unmatched. Per germline, CDR1 SGHNT and CDR2 YYREEE (reference sequence). CDR3 bases: TGTGCCAGCAGCTTGAGCAGGGGGAAGAACACTGAAGCTTTCTTT. Its translation: CASSLSRGKNTEAFF.

The chain employs TRBV11-2 and TRBJ1-1; D is unresolved. The CDR3 spans 14 residues. With 0 bases removed from V and 10 bases from J, the gap between germline ends came to 15 bases. From germline, CDR1 is SGHAT and CDR2 FQNNGV. CDR3 nucleotides: TGTGCCAGCAGCTTAGATAAGCGTTTAGGTGGAGCTTTCTTT. Protein product: CASSLDKRLGGAFF.

The rearrangement links TRBV4-3 to TRBJ2-7, with TRBD1 matching 8 bases. Germline CDR1 reads LGHNA; CDR2 reads YSLEER. The junction had 6 bases not matched to a gene; V was cut back by 1 base and J by 4 bases. This CDR3 is 15 amino acids long. In DNA, the CDR3 is TGCGCCAGCAGCCAAGCCGAAACAGGGGGGTACGAGCAGTACTTC. Amino acid sequence: CASSQAETGGYEQYF.

The chain has TRBV5-1 and TRBJ2-1, with 8 nucleotides matching TRBD2. The CDR3 loop spans 15 amino acids. The germline V gene encodes CDR1 SGHRS and CDR2 YFSETQ. Germline trimming cut 0 bases from V and 7 bases from J; bases unmatched to any gene: 6. The CDR3 sequence is CASSLVAGFSNEQFF. CDR3 coding DNA: TGCGCCAGCAGCTTGGTAGCGGGGTTTTCGAATGAGCAGTTCTTC.

This rearrangement joins TRBV11-2 to TRBJ2-7, with 10 bases that match TRBD2. The CDR3 is made up of 15 amino acids. CDR1 is SGHAT, CDR2 FQNNGV, per germline. Trimming took 0 bases from V and 1 from J; bases not matched to a gene: 0. DNA for the CDR3: TGTGCCAGCAGCTTAGAACTAGCGGGATCCTACGAGCAGTACTTC. Translated, it gives CASSLELAGSYEQYF.

Only a few counts were recorded for this clone. The chain is built from TRBV29-1 and TRBJ1-5, with D maybe TRBD1 (6 bases). Per the germline V gene, CDR1 is SQVTM and CDR2 is ANQGSEA. The V end lost 6 bases, the J end lost 5 bases, and 14 bases lay between the germline ends. The CDR3 has 13 amino acids. CDR3 sequence: CSVITGIDQPQHF. The CDR3 region has the DNA TGCAGCGTGATAACAGGGATCGATCAGCCCCAGCATTTT. Full variable domain (outside the CDR3, taken from reference TRBV29-1 and TRBJ1-5): SAVISQKPSRDICQRGTSLTIQCQVDSQVTMMFWYRQQPGQSLTLIATANQGSEATYESGFVIDKFPISRPNLTFSTLTVSNMSPEDSSIYLCSVITGIDQPQHFGDGTRLSIL.

This sequence joins TRBV19 and TRBJ1-5; the D is unclear. Looked up from germline, CDR1 is LNHDA and CDR2 is SQIVND (reference sequence). Trimming took 10 bases from V and 1 from J, leaving 11 bases between them. The CDR3 extends over 13 amino acids. The CDR3 DNA follows: TGTGCCACCAGACCTGTGAGCAATCAGCCCCAGCATTTT. The encoded protein is CATRPVSNQPQHF.

There are a few counts of this clone. The genes are TRBV2 and TRBJ1-6; 8 positions agree with TRBD1. V trimming: 3 bases; J trimming: 10 bases; junction bases outside the gene matches: 17. In germline, CDR1 is SNHLY, CDR2 FYNNEI. This CDR3 comprises 18 residues. This CDR3 is CASSELPGTGPDGSPLHF. The CDR3 nucleotides are TGTGCCAGCAGTGAGCTCCCCGGGACAGGCCCGGACGGGTCACCCCTCCACTTT. Supplemented by reference TRBV2 and TRBJ1-6, the full variable domain reads EPEVTQTPSHQVTQMGQEVILRCVPISNHLYFYWYRQILGQKVEFLVSFYNNEISEKSEIFDDQFSVERPDGSNFTLKIRSTKLEDSAMYFCASSELPGTGPDGSPLHFGNGTRLTVT.

This clone appeared once. The chain links TRBV7-9 to TRBJ1-2; D unresolved. CDR1 SEHNR and CDR2 FQNEAQ come from the germline V gene (reference sequence). The CDR3 has 13 amino acids. The ends were cut back, 1 base at V and 4 bases at J, with 7 bases in the middle. The CDR3 DNA sequence: TGTGCCAGCAGCTTAGGACACCTCTATGGCTACACCTTC. Protein product: CASSLGHLYGYTF.

V usage is TRBV7-2 and J usage is TRBJ2-1, with 9 bases fitting TRBD1. CDR3 length: 14 amino acids. V shed 6 bases, J shed 9 bases, and the junction held 9 bases outside the gene matches. The V gene's germline CDR1 is SGHTA and CDR2 FQGNSA. The CDR3, as DNA: TGTGCCAGCAGTCCCAGGACAGGGGTCGTTGAGCAGTTCTTC. It is translated as CASSPRTGVVEQFF.

The table lists this clone with a few counts. This chain links TRBV11-3 with TRBJ2-6; D is possibly TRBD1 or TRBD2 (5 bases each). The ends were cut back, 5 bases at V and 3 bases at J, with 11 bases in the middle. CDR3 size: 15 residues. Germline V gives CDR1 SGHNT, CDR2 YENEEA. CDR3 protein: CASSQEGYGANVLTF. The CDR3 DNA reads as TGTGCCAGCAGCCAAGAGGGGTATGGGGCCAACGTCCTGACTTTC.

The chain carries TRBV10-3 and TRBJ1-2; TRBD1 matches 9 bases. The V gene's germline CDR1 is ENHRY and CDR2 SYGVKD. The CDR3 spans 17 residues. The V gene end was trimmed by 5 bases and the J gene end by 6 bases; junction bases not matched to a gene: 16. Written as DNA, the CDR3 is TGTGCCATCAGTCCACGACAGGGGGATCCATCCTCCCATGGCTACACCTTC. Translated: CAISPRQGDPSSHGYTF.

The chain recombines TRBV7-2 with TRBJ1-1; the D is unclear. V was cut by 4 bases and J by 5 bases, with 11 bases left in between. Germline V CDR1 and CDR2: SGHTA, FQGNSA. The CDR3 extends over 13 amino acids. As DNA, the CDR3 is TGTGCCAGCAGCTCTCCTGGGTGGACTGAAGCTTTCTTT. Protein sequence: CASSSPGWTEAFF. The variable domain in full, completed from reference TRBV7-2 and TRBJ1-1, reads GAGVSQSPSNKVTEKGKDVELRCDPISGHTALYWYRQSLGQGLEFLIYFQGNSAPDKSGLPSDRFSAERTGGSVSTLTIQRTQQEDSAVYLCASSSPGWTEAFFGQGTRLTVV.

The genes are TRBV7-9 and TRBJ2-3; 9 nucleotides match TRBD1. Germline-derived CDR1 and CDR2 are SEHNR and FQNEAQ (reference sequence). The CDR3 runs to 14 residues. V lost 2 bases and J lost 4; bases outside the gene matches: 1. CDR3 coding DNA: TGTGCCAGCAGCTTAAGACAGGGGGCAGATACGCAGTATTTT. Protein: CASSLRQGADTQYF.

This clone was recorded only once. The chain joins TRBV27 to TRBJ2-7; 8 bases line up with TRBD2. V shed 2 bases and J 3 bases; nucleotides not matched to a gene: 6. The CDR3 loop spans 15 amino acids. From germline, CDR1 is MNHEY and CDR2 SMNVEV (reference sequence). Here the CDR3 reads CASSLTGGPDYEQYF. The CDR3 nucleotides are TGTGCCAGCAGTTTAACGGGGGGGCCAGACTACGAGCAGTACTTC.

The chain is built from TRBV11-3 and TRBJ2-3; 8 nucleotides align to TRBD1. This CDR3 contains 16 residues. J lost 0 bases, V lost 5 bases, and 7 bases had no gene match. Germline CDR1 and CDR2: SGHNT and YENEEA. The CDR3 loop is CASSPGTGISTDTQYF. DNA for the CDR3: TGTGCCAGCAGCCCTGGGACAGGAATTAGCACAGATACGCAGTATTTT.